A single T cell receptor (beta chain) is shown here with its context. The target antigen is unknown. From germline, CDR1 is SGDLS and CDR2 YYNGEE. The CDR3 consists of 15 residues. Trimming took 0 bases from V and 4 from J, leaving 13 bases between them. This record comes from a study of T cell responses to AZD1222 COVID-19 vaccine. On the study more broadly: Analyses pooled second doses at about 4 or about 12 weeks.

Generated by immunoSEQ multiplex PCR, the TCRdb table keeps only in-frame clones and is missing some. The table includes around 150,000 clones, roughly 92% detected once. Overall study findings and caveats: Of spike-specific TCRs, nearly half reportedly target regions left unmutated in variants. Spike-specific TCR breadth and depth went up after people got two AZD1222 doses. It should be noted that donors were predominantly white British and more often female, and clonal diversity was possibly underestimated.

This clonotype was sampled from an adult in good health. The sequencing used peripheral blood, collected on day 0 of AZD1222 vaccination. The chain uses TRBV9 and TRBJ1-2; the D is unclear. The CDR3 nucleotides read TGTGCCAGCAGCGTAGCTTTCCAGGAGGGCTATGGCTACACCTTC. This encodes CASSVAFQEGYGYTF.